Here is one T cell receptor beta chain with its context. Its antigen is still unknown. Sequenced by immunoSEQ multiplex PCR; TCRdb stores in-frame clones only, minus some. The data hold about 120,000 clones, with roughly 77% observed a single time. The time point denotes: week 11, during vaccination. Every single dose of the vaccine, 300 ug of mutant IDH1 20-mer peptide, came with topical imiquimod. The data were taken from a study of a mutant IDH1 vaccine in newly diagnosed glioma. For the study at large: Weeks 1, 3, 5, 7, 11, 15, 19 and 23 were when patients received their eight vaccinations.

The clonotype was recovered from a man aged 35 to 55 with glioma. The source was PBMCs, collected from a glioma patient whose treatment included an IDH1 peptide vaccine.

The CDR3 reads CASSQDKRGWGQFF. For the CDR3, the DNA is TGTGCCAGCAGCCAAGATAAACGGGGTTGGGGGCAGTTCTTC. The gene calls are TRBV5-4 and TRBJ2-1, with D possibly matching TRBD2 (5 bases). CDR3 length equals 14 residues. Germline V gene data show CDR1 as SGHNT and CDR2 as YYREEE (reference sequence). Trimming took 4 bases from V and 12 from J, leaving 20 bases between them.